The TCR beta chain described here comes from a study of T cell repertoires in cytomegalovirus infection (dated by TCRdb to about 2019). Looking at the study overall: Donor HLA type was relevant to the analysis, because carriage of CMV infection together with the matching HLA type was indicated by public TCR beta signatures. Broader findings and caveats from the paper: Carriers of CMV infection plus the relevant HLA type were discriminated by the cumulative frequency of public TCR beta family members in the study cohort and in an independent roughly 400-donor cohort. In the ex vivo response, HLA-C-restricted CMV-specific TCR beta clonotypes were dominant, and in two of eight donors the single most frequent clonotype came from this HLA-C-restricted group.

To note about this clonotype: Its antigen remains undetermined. No clone much larger than this one lies a single base away; base qualities are absent.

V loses 0 bases of germline sequence and J loses 8 bases, and the interval between the two ends is 8 bases. Taken from the germline V gene (reference sequence), the CDR1 and CDR2 loops are MNHNY and SVGAGI. Spanning cysteine to phenylalanine, the CDR3 consists of 13 amino acids. Only the CDR3 DNA is retained, 39 bases long and in frame from the first base. TCRdb shows the sequencer as Illumina HiSeq 1500. TCRdb cleaned the public reads at Q25 with fastp, built clones with MiXCR and kept in-frame beta chains. A single entry per CDR3 protein holds the most common genes and DNA from its merged rows. The sample contains roughly 280,000 distinct CDR3 sequences, 12% to 15% of them found a single time. Around 8.1% of the sample is in the top ten clones.

The source is a human donor in good health (CMV status not recorded). Some clones in this sample may be carry-over from other donors' samples. The rearranged chain carries TRBV6-6 and TRBJ2-1; matching of 6 bases hints at TRBD2 as the D gene. Sequencing was done on a sample of PBMCs. The CDR3 reads CASSYSWEDEQFF. The nucleotide sequence reads as follows: TGTGCCAGCAGTTACTCGTGGGAGGATGAGCAGTTCTTC.